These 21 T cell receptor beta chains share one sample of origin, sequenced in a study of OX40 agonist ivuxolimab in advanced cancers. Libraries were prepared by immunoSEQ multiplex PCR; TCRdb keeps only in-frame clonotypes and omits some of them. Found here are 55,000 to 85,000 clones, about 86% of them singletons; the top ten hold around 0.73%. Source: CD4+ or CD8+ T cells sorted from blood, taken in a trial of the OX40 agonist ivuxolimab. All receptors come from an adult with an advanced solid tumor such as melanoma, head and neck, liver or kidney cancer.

CDR3 nucleotide sequence: TGTGCTAGTGGTTCTGGACTAGCGGGGGGTAGGGGAGAGACCCAGTACTTC. Its translation is CASGSGLAGGRGETQYF. The chain has TRBV12-5 and TRBJ2-5; TRBD2 agrees at 14 bases. Germline V gives CDR1 LGHNT, CDR2 FRNRAP. CDR3 length equals 17 residues. V lost 4 bases to trimming and J lost 4 bases; unmatched junction nucleotides: 8.

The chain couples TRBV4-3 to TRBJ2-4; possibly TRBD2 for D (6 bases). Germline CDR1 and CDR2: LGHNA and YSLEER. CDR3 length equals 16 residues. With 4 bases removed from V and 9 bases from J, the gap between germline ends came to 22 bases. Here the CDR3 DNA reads TGCGCCAGCAGCCCCTCCCCTGGGGGGTTTCTGGCCATTCAGTACTTC. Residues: CASSPSPGGFLAIQYF.

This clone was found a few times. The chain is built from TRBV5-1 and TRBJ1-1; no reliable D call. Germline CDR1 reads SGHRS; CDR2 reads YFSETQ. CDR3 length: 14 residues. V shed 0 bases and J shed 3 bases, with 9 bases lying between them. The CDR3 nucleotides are TGCGCCAGCAGCTTGGAAGGGATGTACACTGAAGCTTTCTTT. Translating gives CASSLEGMYTEAFF.

The CDR3 loop reads CASRVKHGYTF. The CDR3 bases are TGTGCCAGCAGGGTTAAACATGGCTACACCTTC. The rearrangement joins TRBV6-4 to TRBJ1-2; D is unresolved. The CDR3 consists of 11 residues. The V gene's germline CDR1 is MRHNA and CDR2 SNTAGT. Trimming shortened V by 6 bases and J by 6 bases, and 8 bases separated the two germline ends.

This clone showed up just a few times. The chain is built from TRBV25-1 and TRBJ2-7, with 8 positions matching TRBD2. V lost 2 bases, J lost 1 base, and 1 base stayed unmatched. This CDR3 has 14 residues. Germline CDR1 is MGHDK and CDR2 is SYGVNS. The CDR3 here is CASSESGGSYEQYF. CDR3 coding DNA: TGTGCCAGCAGTGAAAGCGGGGGATCCTACGAGCAGTACTTC.

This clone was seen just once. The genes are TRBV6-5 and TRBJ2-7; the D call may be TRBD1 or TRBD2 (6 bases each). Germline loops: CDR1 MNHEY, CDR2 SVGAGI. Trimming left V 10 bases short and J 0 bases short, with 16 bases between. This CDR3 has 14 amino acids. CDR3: CATLGGFPSYEQYF. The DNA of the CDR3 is TGTGCCACCCTAGGGGGGTTCCCCTCCTACGAGCAGTACTTC.

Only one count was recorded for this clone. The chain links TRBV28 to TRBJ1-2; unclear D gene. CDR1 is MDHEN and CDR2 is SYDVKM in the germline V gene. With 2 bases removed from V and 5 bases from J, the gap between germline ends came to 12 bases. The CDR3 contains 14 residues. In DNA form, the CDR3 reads TGTGCCAGCAGTTTAGGAAACCTTGGATATGGCTACACCTTC. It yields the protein CASSLGNLGYGYTF.

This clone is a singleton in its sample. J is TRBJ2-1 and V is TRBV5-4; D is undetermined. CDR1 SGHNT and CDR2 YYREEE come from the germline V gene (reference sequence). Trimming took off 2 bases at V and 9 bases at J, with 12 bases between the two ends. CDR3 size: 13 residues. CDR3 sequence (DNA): TGTGCCAGCAGCTTCGCGCGCCCCACTGAGCAGTTCTTC. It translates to CASSFARPTEQFF.

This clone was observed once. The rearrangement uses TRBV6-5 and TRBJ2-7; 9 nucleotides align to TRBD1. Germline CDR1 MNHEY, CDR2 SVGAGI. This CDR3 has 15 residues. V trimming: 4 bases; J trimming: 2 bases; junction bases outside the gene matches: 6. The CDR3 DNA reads TGTGCCAGCAGTTCCTGGACAGGGGCGGCCTACGAGCAGTACTTC. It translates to CASSSWTGAAYEQYF.

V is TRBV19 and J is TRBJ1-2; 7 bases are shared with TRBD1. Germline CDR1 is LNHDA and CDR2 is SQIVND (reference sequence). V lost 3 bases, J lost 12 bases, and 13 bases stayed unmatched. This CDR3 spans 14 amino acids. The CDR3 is CASSIDREKRAHTF. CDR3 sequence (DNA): TGTGCCAGTAGTATCGACAGGGAGAAGAGGGCTCACACCTTC.

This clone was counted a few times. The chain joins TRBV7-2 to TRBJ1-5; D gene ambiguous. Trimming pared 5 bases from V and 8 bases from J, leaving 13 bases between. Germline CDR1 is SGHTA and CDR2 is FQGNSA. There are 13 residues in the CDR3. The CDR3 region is CASSPTILKPQHF. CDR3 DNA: TGTGCCAGCAGCCCCACCATTCTGAAGCCCCAGCATTTT.

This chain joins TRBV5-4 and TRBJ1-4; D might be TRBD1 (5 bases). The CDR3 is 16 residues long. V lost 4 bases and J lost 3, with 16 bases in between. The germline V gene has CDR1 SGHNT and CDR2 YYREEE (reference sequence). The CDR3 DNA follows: TGTGCCAGCAGCCGGGTTGGGGCAGACTCTAATGAAAAACTGTTTTTT. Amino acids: CASSRVGADSNEKLFF.

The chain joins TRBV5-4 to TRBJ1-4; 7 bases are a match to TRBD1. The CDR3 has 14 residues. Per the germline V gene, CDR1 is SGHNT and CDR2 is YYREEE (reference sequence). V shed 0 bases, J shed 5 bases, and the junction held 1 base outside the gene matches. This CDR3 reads CASSLGDRNEKLFF. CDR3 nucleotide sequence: TGTGCCAGCAGCTTGGGGGACAGAAATGAAAAACTGTTTTTT.

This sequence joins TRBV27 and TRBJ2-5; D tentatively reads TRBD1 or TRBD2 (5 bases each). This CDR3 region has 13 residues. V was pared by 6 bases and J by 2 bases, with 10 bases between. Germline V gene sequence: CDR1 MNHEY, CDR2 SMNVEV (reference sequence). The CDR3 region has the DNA TGTGCCAGCAGGAGGGCAGGGCAAGAGACCCAGTACTTC. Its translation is CASRRAGQETQYF.

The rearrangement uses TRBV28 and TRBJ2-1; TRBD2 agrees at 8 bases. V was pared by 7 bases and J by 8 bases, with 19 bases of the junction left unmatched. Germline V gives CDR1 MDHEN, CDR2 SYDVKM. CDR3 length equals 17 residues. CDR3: CASTPGLAGGNLDEQFF. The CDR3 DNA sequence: TGTGCCAGCACCCCTGGGCTGGCGGGAGGTAATCTCGATGAGCAGTTCTTC.

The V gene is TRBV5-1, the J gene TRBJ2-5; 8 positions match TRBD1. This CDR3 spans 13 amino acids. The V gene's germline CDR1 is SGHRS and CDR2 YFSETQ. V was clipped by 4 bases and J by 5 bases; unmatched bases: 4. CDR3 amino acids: CASSQGQAETQYF. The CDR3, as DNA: TGCGCCAGCAGCCAGGGACAGGCGGAGACCCAGTACTTC.

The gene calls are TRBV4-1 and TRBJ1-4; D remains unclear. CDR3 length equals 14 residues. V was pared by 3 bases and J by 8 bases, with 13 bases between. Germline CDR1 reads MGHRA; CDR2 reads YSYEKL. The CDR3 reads CASSQERVKEKLFF. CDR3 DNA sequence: TGCGCCAGCAGCCAGGAGAGGGTAAAGGAAAAACTGTTTTTT.

The chain's CDR3 is CASSFGRAGVTEAFF. The CDR3 DNA reads TGTGCCAGCAGTTTTGGCAGGGCTGGAGTCACTGAAGCTTTCTTT. This chain uses TRBV28 with TRBJ1-1; maybe TRBD1 (5 bases). Germline-derived CDR1 and CDR2 are MDHEN and SYDVKM. Trimming took 3 bases from V and 4 from J, leaving 15 bases between them. The CDR3 runs to 15 residues.

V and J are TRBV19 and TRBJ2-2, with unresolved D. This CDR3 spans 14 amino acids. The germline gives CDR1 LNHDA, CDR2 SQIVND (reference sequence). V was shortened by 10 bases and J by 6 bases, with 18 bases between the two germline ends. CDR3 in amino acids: CATTPLAPPGELFF. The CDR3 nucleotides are TGTGCCACTACCCCTCTGGCGCCCCCCGGGGAGCTGTTTTTT.

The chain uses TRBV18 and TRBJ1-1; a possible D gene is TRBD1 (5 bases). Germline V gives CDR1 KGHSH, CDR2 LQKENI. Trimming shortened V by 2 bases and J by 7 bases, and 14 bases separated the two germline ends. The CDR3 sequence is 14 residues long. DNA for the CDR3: TGTGCCAGCTCACCAAGGGACCTCCCAAGTGAAGCTTTCTTT. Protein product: CASSPRDLPSEAFF.

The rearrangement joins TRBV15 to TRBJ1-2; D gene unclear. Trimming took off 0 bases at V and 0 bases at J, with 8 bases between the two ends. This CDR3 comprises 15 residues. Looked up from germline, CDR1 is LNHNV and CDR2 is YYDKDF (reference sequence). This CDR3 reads CATSRDFKANYGYTF. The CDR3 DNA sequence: TGTGCCACCAGCAGAGATTTTAAGGCTAACTATGGCTACACCTTC.